These 15 T cell receptor beta chains share one sample of origin, sequenced in a study of regulatory T cells in long-lasting Graves disease (dated by TCRdb to the early 2020s). Libraries came from multiplex PCR. These reads were obtained on an Illumina HiSeq 4000. TCR beta libraries were built with iRepertoire HTBI primers and Arm-PCR amplification of CDR3 regions. TCRdb ran its own pipeline on the public reads, namely fastp trimming at Q25 and MiXCR clone calling, and kept in-frame beta chains. For every CDR3 protein sequence, its rows merge into one entry that carries the most common genes and DNA. The sample table records about 470,000 distinct CDR3 sequences; less than 25% of these occur just once. The ten biggest clones cover about 7.8% of the sample. Sample time point, as interpreted from the label and publication: persistent/refractory GD, antithyroid drugs over 5 years with positive TRAb. For both TCR sequencing and RNA sequencing, RNA was extracted from PBMCs using TRIzol.

The input for sequencing was peripheral blood mononuclear cells (PBMCs), taken when the disease was refractory, from a patient treated with antithyroid drugs. Receptors originate from a female donor with Graves disease.

This clonotype turned up a few times. This chain connects TRBV15 to TRBJ2-7, with TRBD2 identical over 7 bases. CDR1 and CDR2 (germline): LNHNV, YYDKDF (reference sequence). The V gene end was trimmed by 0 bases and the J gene end by 7 bases; junction bases not matched to a gene: 12. The CDR3 spans 16 residues. CDR3 nucleotide sequence: TGTGCCACCAGCAGAGATCAGGGAGGGTCTTTTGATGAGCAGTACTTC. Translating gives CATSRDQGGSFDEQYF.

At least ten counts were recorded for this clonotype. The chain carries TRBV20-1 and TRBJ2-5; D is possibly TRBD1 or TRBD2 (5 bases each). The CDR3 has 13 residues. V gave up 2 bases and J gave up 5 bases, with 12 bases separating them. The germline gives CDR1 DFQATT, CDR2 SNEGSKA (reference sequence). The CDR3 coding sequence is TGCAGTGCTAGATCACGGGGCTTTGAGACCCAGTACTTC. Its translation: CSARSRGFETQYF.

The genes are TRBV5-5 and TRBJ2-7; 7 bases fit TRBD2. V trimming: 1 base; J trimming: 4 bases; junction bases outside the gene matches: 8. Per the germline V gene, CDR1 is SGHKS and CDR2 is YYEKEE (reference sequence). The CDR3 loop spans 15 amino acids. In nucleotides, the CDR3 is TGTGCCAGCAGCTTGTGGGGGGGTAGCGGTTACGAGCAGTACTTC. It yields the protein CASSLWGGSGYEQYF.

This clonotype was picked up a small number of times. J is TRBJ2-7 and V is TRBV5-1; maybe TRBD2 (6 bases). Germline-derived CDR1 and CDR2 are SGHRS and YFSETQ. V lost 0 bases to trimming and J lost 1 base, with 17 bases between them. CDR3 length: 17 residues. The CDR3 is CASSLAGGTSLSYEQYF. Written as DNA, the CDR3 is TGCGCCAGCAGCTTGGCGGGCGGGACCTCTCTATCCTACGAGCAGTACTTC.

This clonotype was counted once. This chain uses TRBV11-2 with TRBJ2-7; D call uncertain. This CDR3 contains 15 residues. Germline V gene sequence: CDR1 SGHAT, CDR2 FQNNGV. V was cut by 3 bases and J by 5 bases, with 17 bases left in between. Here the CDR3 DNA reads TGTGCCAGCAGCTTGGGTGAAATGGAATCCCACGAGCAGTACTTC. It encodes CASSLGEMESHEQYF.

This clonotype was detected ten times or more. This chain links TRBV28 with TRBJ1-2; perhaps TRBD1 as D (5 bases). Germline CDR1 and CDR2: MDHEN and SYDVKM. The CDR3 loop spans 11 amino acids. Trimming cost V 11 bases and J 6 bases, with 13 bases left between them. The DNA of the CDR3 is TGTGCCGTCAGGGCTTCGAATGGCTACACCTTC. It codes for CAVRASNGYTF.

This clonotype was seen a few times. The chain uses TRBV18 and TRBJ2-7; 8 positions agree with TRBD1. CDR1 and CDR2 (germline): KGHSH, LQKENI. The CDR3 runs 15 residues. The V segment lost 1 base and the J segment 7 bases; nucleotides outside the gene matches: 9. The CDR3 reads CASSPRPSGGKEQYF. Here the CDR3 DNA reads TGTGCCAGCTCACCACGGCCCTCAGGGGGCAAGGAGCAGTACTTC.

This chain joins TRBV19 and TRBJ1-1; D is unresolved. Germline assignment: CDR1 LNHDA and CDR2 SQIVND (reference sequence). V shed 4 bases and J shed 1 base, with 19 bases lying between them. This CDR3 is built from 17 residues. The CDR3 loop reads CASSTLGRGMWNTEAFF. In DNA form, the CDR3 reads TGTGCCAGTAGTACCCTAGGACGGGGTATGTGGAACACTGAAGCTTTCTTT.

This clonotype was counted many times. The V call is TRBV28, the J call TRBJ1-1, with D possibly TRBD1 on 5 matching bases. Germline-derived CDR1 and CDR2 are MDHEN and SYDVKM. V was pared by 3 bases and J by 0 bases, with 11 bases between. The CDR3 totals 15 residues. CDR3 sequence reads: CASSFPRGLNTEAFF. Here the CDR3 DNA reads TGTGCCAGCAGTTTCCCCCGGGGCTTGAACACTGAAGCTTTCTTT.

This clonotype came up many times. The chain couples TRBV2 to TRBJ1-2, with D unresolved. V was pared by 4 bases and J by 5 bases, with 8 bases between. CDR1 is SNHLY and CDR2 is FYNNEI in the germline V gene. The CDR3 is made up of 12 amino acids. The CDR3 reads CASSGQAYGYTF. The DNA of the CDR3 is TGTGCCAGCAGTGGGCAGGCATATGGCTACACCTTC.

This clonotype was counted only a few times. The rearrangement uses TRBV5-1 and TRBJ1-1; D not certain. Per the germline V gene, CDR1 is SGHRS and CDR2 is YFSETQ. The V gene lost 3 bases and the J gene lost 3 bases, with 15 bases spanning the gap. This CDR3 comprises 15 residues. The CDR3 is CASSSVTNSDTEAFF. The CDR3 nucleotides read TGCGCCAGCAGCTCGGTGACAAATTCAGACACTGAAGCTTTCTTT.

CDR3 sequence (DNA): TGTGCCAGTAGTAGGCTGTCGGGGGGTGGGGAGCAGTACTTC. It translates to CASSRLSGGGEQYF. J is TRBJ2-7 and V is TRBV19; TRBD2 agrees at 7 bases. The CDR3 spans 14 residues. Germline V gene sequence: CDR1 LNHDA, CDR2 SQIVND (reference sequence). V was pared by 4 bases and J by 7 bases, with 10 bases of the junction left unmatched.

V gene TRBV11-2 combines with J gene TRBJ2-7, with D unclear. Germline V lookup: CDR1 SGHAT, CDR2 FQNNGV. This CDR3 is 15 amino acids long. The ends were cut back, 0 bases at V and 2 bases at J, with 11 bases in the middle. The CDR3 DNA is TGTGCCAGCAGCTTAGATGCTAACCAAGCCTACGAGCAGTACTTC. Translation gives CASSLDANQAYEQYF.

In its sample, this clonotype was seen a few times. The rearrangement joins TRBV4-3 to TRBJ1-6, with TRBD1 as a possible D gene (5 bases). The CDR3 is made up of 15 amino acids. CDR1 LGHNA and CDR2 YSLEER come from the germline V gene. V dropped 0 bases and J dropped 10 bases, with 13 bases sitting between them. The DNA for the CDR3 is TGCGCCAGCAGCCAAGAATTTCGGGGCGGCTCACCCCTCCACTTT. As protein: CASSQEFRGGSPLHF.

This clonotype was detected only a few times. V gene TRBV10-1 combines with J gene TRBJ2-1; 8 bases are shared with TRBD2. This CDR3 is built from 16 residues. Trimming took 0 bases from V and 1 from J; bases not matched to a gene: 2. The V gene's germline CDR1 is WNHNN and CDR2 SYGVQD (reference sequence). CDR3 protein: CASSESLAGSYNEQFF. As DNA, the CDR3 is TGCGCCAGCAGTGAGTCCCTAGCGGGTTCCTACAATGAGCAGTTCTTC.